This TCR beta chain was retrieved from a study of metastatic and nonmetastatic thyroid tumors. V was clipped by 4 bases and J by 3 bases; unmatched bases: 9. CDR3 length: 16 amino acids. Germline V gene sequence: CDR1 KGHDR, CDR2 SFDVKD. This clone was seen at least ten times. TCRdb re-clonotyped the PCR reads via MiXCR. The sample has tens of thousands of clones, approximately 11% seen once. None of the patients had undergone any treatment ahead of thyroid surgery. This sequence originates from a female donor with papillary thyroid cancer or a benign thyroid nodule (not recorded which). Some clones in this sample may be carry-over from other donors' samples. J is TRBJ2-3 and V is TRBV24-1; 7 bases match TRBD1. Specimen: blood. CDR3 residues: CATSDRTGTATDTQYF. CDR3 coding DNA: TGTGCCACCAGTGACCGAACCGGGACAGCGACAGATACGCAGTATTTT.